This is a list of T cell receptor beta chains from one sample in a study of T-cell reconstitution after alpha-beta-depleted transplantation in children. TCRdb reprocessed the PCR reads with MiXCR, giving one entry per CDR3 protein. Seen here are almost 400,000 distinct CDR3 sequences, roughly 21% observed once, and the top ten hold 3% to 4.5%. The specimen was PBMCs from the stem cell graft donor, collected from the stem cell graft. These TCRs come from a human donor who donated a stem cell graft to a child with acute myeloid leukemia. Both conserved end residues are part of each CDR3. The D gene is left open where the match is weak. A row's size may be missing; if present it is once, few, many or a size class.

V gene	J gene	clone size	D gene	CDR3 DNA	CDR3 protein
TRBV7-9	TRBJ2-5	few	NA	TGTGCCAGCAGCGTCGACGGAGTAGAGACCCAGTACTTC	CASSVDGVETQYF
TRBV4-1	TRBJ1-5	few	NA	TGCGCCAGCAGCCAAGATAAGGACGGCCCACGCAATCAGCCCCAGCATTTT	CASSQDKDGPRNQPQHF
TRBV7-9	TRBJ2-7	few	NA	TGTGCCAGCAGCGTGACGAACCTAAGGACAAAGCTTTACGAGCAGTACTTC	CASSVTNLRTKLYEQYF
TRBV27	TRBJ2-7	NA	NA	TGTGCCAGCAGTTCCCCGGCAGGGGATTTGCACGAGCAGTACTTC	CASSSPAGDLHEQYF
TRBV6-2/TRBV6-3	TRBJ2-7	few	NA	TGTGCCAGCAGACCGGATACCTTAGCGACAAGCGTCTACGAGCAGTACTTC	CASRPDTLATSVYEQYF
TRBV4-2	TRBJ2-1	few	TRBD1	TGTGCCAGCAGCCAGCCGGGACAGGGCGTAAATGAGCAGTTCTTC	CASSQPGQGVNEQFF
TRBV5-1	TRBJ2-5	NA	TRBD2	TGCGCCAGCAGTCACCCGGGGGGAGCAGAGACCCAGTACTTC	CASSHPGGAETQYF
TRBV12-3/TRBV12-4	TRBJ2-5	few	NA	TGTGCCAGCAGCTCACGAGCATGGGATCTGACCCAGTACTTC	CASSSRAWDLTQYF
TRBV20-1	TRBJ2-1	few	NA	TGCAGTGCGGAAACGGGGCGAAATGAGCAGTTCTTC	CSAETGRNEQFF
TRBV27	TRBJ2-5	NA	TRBD2	TGTGCCAGCAGAAGAGCGGGAGGGAGTGTAGAGACCCAGTACTTC	CASRRAGGSVETQYF
TRBV11-1	TRBJ2-7	few	NA	TGTGCCAGCAGCCCCAACGGCAGGGCCTACGAGCAGTACTTC	CASSPNGRAYEQYF
TRBV12-3/TRBV12-4	TRBJ1-6	NA	NA	TGTGCCAGCAGTGGACAGAATAATTCACCCCTCCACTTT	CASSGQNNSPLHF
TRBV12-3/TRBV12-4	TRBJ2-1	many	NA	TGTGCCAGCAGTTTAATATTGGGTGAGCAGTTCTTC	CASSLILGEQFF
TRBV29-1	TRBJ1-2	few	NA	TGCAGCGTTACTAGGGACGCGGGAAAGGGAGACACCTTC	CSVTRDAGKGDTF
TRBV25-1	TRBJ2-1	few	NA	TGTGCCAGCAGTGACGGCAGGAATAAGGGGGACAATGAGCAGTTCTTC	CASSDGRNKGDNEQFF
TRBV7-9	TRBJ1-4	few	TRBD1	TGTGCCAGCAGCTCGGGACAGGGTAGTGCTAATGAAAAACTGTTTTTT	CASSSGQGSANEKLFF